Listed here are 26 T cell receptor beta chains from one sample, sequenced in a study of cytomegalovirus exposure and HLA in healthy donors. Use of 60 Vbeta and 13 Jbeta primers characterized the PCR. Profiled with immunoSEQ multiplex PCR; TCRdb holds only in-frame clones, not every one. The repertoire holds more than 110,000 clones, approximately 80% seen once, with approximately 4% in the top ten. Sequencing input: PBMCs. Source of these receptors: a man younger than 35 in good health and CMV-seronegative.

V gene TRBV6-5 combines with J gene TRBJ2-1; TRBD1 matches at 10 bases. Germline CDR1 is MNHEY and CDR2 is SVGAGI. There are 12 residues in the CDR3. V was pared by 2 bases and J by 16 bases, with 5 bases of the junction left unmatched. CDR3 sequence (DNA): TGTGCCAGCAGTTACGGGACAGGGGCAGAATTCTTC. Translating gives CASSYGTGAEFF.

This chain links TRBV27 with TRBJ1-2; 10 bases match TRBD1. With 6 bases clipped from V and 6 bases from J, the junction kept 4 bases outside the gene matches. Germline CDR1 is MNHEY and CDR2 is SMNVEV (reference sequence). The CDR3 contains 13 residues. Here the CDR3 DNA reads TGTGCCAGCAGAGGGACAGGGGTGAATGGCTACACCTTC. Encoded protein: CASRGTGVNGYTF.

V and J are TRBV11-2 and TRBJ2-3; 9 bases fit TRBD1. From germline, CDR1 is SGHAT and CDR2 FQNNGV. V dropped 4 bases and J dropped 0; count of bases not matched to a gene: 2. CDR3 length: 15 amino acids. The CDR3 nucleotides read TGTGCCAGCAGCTGGACAGGGGATAGCACAGATACGCAGTATTTT. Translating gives CASSWTGDSTDTQYF.

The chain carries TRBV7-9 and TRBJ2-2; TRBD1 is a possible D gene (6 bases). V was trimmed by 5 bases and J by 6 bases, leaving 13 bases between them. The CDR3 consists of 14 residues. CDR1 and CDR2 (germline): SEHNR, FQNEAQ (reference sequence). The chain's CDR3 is CASSPNRVPGELFF. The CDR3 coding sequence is TGTGCCAGCAGCCCGAACAGGGTCCCCGGGGAGCTGTTTTTT.

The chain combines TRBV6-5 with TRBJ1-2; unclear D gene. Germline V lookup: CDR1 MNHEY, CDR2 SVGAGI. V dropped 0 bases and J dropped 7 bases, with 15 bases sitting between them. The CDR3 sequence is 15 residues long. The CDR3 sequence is CASSYSTWEQGGYTF. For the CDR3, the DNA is TGTGCCAGCAGTTACTCGACCTGGGAGCAAGGTGGCTACACCTTC.

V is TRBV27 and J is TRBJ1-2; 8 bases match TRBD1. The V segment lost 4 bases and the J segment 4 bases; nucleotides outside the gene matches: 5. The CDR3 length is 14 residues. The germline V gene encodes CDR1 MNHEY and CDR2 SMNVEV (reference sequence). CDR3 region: CASSSYQGAYGYTF. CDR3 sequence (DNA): TGTGCCAGCAGTTCCTACCAGGGGGCCTATGGCTACACCTTC.

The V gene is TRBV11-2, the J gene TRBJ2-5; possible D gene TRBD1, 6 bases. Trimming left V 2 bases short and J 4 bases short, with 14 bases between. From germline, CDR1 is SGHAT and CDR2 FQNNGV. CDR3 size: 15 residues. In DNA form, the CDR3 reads TGTGCCAGCAGCTTAAACTGGGACACCACAGAGACCCAGTACTTC. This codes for CASSLNWDTTETQYF.

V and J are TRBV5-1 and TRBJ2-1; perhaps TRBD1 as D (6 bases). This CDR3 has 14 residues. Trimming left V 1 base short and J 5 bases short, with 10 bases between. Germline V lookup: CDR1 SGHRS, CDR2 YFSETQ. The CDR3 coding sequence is TGCGCCAGCAGCTTGTCGAGGGACAACAATGAGCAGTTCTTC. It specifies CASSLSRDNNEQFF.

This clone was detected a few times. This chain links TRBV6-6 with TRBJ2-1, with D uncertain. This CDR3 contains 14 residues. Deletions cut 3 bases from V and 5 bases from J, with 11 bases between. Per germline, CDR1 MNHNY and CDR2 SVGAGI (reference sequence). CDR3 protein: CASSYRGPDNEQFF. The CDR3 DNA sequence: TGTGCCAGCAGTTATCGTGGCCCTGACAATGAGCAGTTCTTC.

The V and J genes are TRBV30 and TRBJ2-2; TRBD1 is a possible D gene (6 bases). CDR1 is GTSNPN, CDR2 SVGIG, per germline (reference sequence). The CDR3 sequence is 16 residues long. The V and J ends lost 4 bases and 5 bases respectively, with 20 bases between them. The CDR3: CAWTQTGTRGTGELFF. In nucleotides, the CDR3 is TGTGCCTGGACCCAAACCGGGACAAGGGGTACCGGGGAGCTGTTTTTT.

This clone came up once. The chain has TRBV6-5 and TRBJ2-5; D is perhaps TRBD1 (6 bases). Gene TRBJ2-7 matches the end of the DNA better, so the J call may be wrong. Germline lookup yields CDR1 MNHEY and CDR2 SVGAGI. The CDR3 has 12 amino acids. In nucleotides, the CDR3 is TGTGCCAGCTCAGGGGTCAGGTACGAGCAGTACTTC. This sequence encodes CASSGVRYEQYF.

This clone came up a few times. The CDR3 nucleotides read TGTGCCAGCAGGCCGACAGGGGCGGATGGCTACACCTTC. Protein product: CASRPTGADGYTF. The rearrangement links TRBV5-6 to TRBJ1-2, with TRBD1 matching over 8 bases. V trimming: 5 bases; J trimming: 6 bases; junction bases outside the gene matches: 6. CDR3 length: 13 amino acids. Germline V CDR1 and CDR2: SGHDT, YYEEEE. The full variable domain, completed using reference TRBV5-6 and TRBJ1-2, is DAGVTQSPTHLIKTRGQQVTLRCSPKSGHDTVSWYQQALGQGPQFIFQYYEEEERQRGNFPDRFSGHQFPNYSSELNVNALLLGDSALYLCASRPTGADGYTFGSGTRLTVV.

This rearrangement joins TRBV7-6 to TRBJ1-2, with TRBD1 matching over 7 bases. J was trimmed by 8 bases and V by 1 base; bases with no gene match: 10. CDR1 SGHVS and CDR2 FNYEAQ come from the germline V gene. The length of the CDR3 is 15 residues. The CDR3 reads CASSLGAGGSGGYTF. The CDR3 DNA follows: TGTGCCAGCAGCTTAGGGGCAGGGGGGTCCGGCGGCTACACCTTC.

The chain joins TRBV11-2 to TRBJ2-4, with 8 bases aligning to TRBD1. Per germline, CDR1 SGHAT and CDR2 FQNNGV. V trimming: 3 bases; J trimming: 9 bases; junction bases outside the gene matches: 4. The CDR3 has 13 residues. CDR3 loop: CASSLDRVAIQYF. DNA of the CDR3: TGTGCCAGCAGCTTGGACAGGGTGGCCATTCAGTACTTC.

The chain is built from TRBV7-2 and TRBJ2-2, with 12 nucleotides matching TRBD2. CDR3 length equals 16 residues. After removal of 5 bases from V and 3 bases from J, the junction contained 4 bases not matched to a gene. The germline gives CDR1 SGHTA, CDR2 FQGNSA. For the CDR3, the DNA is TGTGCCAGCAGCAGCCCTAGCGGGGGGGACACCGGGGAGCTGTTTTTT. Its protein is CASSSPSGGDTGELFF.

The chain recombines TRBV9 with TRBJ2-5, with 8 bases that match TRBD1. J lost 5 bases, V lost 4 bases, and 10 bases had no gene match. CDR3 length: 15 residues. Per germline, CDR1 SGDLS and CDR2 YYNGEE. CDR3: CASSPGGGVVETQYF. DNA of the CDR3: TGTGCCAGCAGCCCAGGGGGCGGGGTGGTGGAGACCCAGTACTTC.

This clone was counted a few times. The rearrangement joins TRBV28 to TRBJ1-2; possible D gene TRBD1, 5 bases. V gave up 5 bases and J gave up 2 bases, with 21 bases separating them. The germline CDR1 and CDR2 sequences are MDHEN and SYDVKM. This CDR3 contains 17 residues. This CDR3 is CASSPAGGGVRNYGYTF. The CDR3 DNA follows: TGTGCCAGCAGTCCCGCGGGGGGGGGAGTTAGAAACTATGGCTACACCTTC.

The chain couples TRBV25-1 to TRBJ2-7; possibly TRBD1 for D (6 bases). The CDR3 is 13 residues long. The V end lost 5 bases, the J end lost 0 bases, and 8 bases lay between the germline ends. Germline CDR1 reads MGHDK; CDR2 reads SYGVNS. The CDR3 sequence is CASSPGASYEQYF. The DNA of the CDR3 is TGTGCCAGCAGTCCAGGGGCCTCCTACGAGCAGTACTTC.

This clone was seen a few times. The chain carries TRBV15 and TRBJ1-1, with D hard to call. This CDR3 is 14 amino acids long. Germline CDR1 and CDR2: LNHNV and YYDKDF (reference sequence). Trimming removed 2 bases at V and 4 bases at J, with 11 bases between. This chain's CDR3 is CATSRSTGITEAFF. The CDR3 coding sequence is TGTGCCACCAGCAGATCGACCGGGATCACTGAAGCTTTCTTT.

CDR3 protein: CASSTGAGGNYEQYF. CDR3 DNA sequence: TGTGCCAGCAGTACCGGGGCGGGAGGGAACTACGAGCAGTACTTC. The rearrangement joins TRBV5-4 to TRBJ2-7; 9 positions agree with TRBD2. The CDR3 loop spans 15 amino acids. With V trimmed by 5 bases and J by 3 bases, 9 bases remained unmatched. Germline loops: CDR1 SGHNT, CDR2 YYREEE (reference sequence).

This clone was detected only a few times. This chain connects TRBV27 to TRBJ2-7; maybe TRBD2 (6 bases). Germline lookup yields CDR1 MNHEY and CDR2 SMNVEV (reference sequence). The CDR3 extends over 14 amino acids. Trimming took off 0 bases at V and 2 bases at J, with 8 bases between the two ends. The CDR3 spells CASSLSPGAYEQYF. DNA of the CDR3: TGTGCCAGCAGTTTATCGCCGGGGGCCTACGAGCAGTACTTC.

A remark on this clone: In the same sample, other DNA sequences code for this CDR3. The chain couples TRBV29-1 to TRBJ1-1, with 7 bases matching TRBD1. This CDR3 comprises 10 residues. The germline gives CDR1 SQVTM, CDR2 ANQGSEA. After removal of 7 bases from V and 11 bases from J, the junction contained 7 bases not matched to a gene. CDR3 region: CSGTGTEAFF. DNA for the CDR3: TGCAGCGGGACAGGAACGGAGGCTTTCTTT.

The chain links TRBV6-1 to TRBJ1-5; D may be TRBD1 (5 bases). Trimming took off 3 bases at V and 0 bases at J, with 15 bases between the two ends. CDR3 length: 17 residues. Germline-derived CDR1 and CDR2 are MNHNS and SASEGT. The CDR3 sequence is CASSERFDSYSNQPQHF. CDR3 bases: TGTGCCAGCAGTGAGCGTTTTGACAGCTATAGCAATCAGCCCCAGCATTTT.

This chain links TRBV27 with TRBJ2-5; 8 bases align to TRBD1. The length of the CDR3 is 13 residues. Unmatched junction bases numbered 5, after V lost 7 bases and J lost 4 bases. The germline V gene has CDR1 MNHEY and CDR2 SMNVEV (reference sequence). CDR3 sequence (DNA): TGTGCCAGCAAGGGACAGGTCCGAGAGACCCAGTACTTC. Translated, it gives CASKGQVRETQYF.

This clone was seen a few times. The chain's CDR3 is CASSRRAGPSYEQYF. The CDR3 DNA reads as TGTGCCAGCAGCCGGCGGGCGGGTCCCTCCTACGAGCAGTACTTC. This sequence joins TRBV7-8 and TRBJ2-7, with D possibly being TRBD2 (5 bases). V lost 5 bases and J 0 bases, leaving 14 bases between the germline ends. The CDR3 sequence is 15 residues long. Germline lookup yields CDR1 SGHVS and CDR2 FQNEAQ.

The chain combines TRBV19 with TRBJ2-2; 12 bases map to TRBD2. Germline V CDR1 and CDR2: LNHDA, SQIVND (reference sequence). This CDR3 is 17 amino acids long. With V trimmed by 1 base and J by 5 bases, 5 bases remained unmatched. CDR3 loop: CASSIALAGGPTGELFF. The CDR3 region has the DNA TGTGCCAGTAGTATAGCCCTAGCGGGGGGGCCTACCGGGGAGCTGTTTTTT.